The present T cell receptor (beta chain) was sequenced within a study of T cells after yellow fever vaccination. Broader study findings: Clones that expanded after primary vaccination mostly reappeared after the booster (around 96% CD4, 88% CD8).

Via MiXCR, TCRdb re-called the 5' RACE reads, giving one row per CDR3 protein. In the table there are approximately 260,000 distinct CDR3 sequences, 5.2% of which are singletons. This clonotype has at least ten counts. The antigen is undetermined. From germline, CDR1 is SGHTA and CDR2 FQGNSA. Between the trimmed V and J ends, which lost 4 bases and 9 bases, there was a span of 10 bases. This CDR3 is 11 amino acids long. The source is a young man who received the YFV17D yellow fever vaccine. Sequencing used CD4+ T cells sorted from PBMCs, obtained on the day of the yellow fever booster vaccination. V and J are TRBV7-2 and TRBJ2-7; maybe TRBD2 (7 bases). CDR3 sequence reads: CASSSGGPQYV. The DNA for the CDR3 is TGTGCCAGCAGCTCGGGGGGCCCGCAGTACGTC.